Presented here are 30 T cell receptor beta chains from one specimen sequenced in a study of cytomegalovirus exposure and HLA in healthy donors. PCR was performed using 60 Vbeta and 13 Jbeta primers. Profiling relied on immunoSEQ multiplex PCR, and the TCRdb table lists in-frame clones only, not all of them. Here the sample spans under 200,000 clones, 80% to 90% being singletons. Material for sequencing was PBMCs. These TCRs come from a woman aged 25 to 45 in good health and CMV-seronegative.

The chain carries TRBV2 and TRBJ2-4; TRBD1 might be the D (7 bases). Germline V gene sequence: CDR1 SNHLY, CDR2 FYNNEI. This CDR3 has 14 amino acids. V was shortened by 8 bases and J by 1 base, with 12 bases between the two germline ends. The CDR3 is CASAPGGAKNIQYF. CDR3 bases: TGTGCCAGCGCTCCAGGGGGGGCCAAAAACATTCAGTACTTC.

CDR3 region: CASSKSGMNTEAFF. The CDR3 DNA reads as TGTGCCAGCAGCAAGAGCGGTATGAACACTGAAGCTTTCTTT. This rearrangement joins TRBV7-9 to TRBJ1-1; no clear D. Trimming removed 5 bases at V and 0 bases at J, with 10 bases between. The CDR3 extends over 14 amino acids. Germline V gene lookup returns CDR1 SEHNR and CDR2 FQNEAQ (reference sequence).

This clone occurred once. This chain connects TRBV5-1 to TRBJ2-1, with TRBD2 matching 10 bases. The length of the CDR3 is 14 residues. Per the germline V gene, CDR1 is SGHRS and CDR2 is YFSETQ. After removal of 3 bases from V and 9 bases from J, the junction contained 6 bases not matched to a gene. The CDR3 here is CASSWRTSGGEQFF. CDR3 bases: TGCGCCAGCAGCTGGCGGACTAGCGGAGGTGAGCAGTTCTTC.

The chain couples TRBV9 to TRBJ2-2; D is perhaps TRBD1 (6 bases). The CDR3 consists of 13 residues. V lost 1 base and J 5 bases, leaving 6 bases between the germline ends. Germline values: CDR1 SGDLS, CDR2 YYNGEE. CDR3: CASSVTGTGELFF. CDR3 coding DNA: TGTGCCAGCAGCGTAACAGGGACCGGGGAGCTGTTTTTT.

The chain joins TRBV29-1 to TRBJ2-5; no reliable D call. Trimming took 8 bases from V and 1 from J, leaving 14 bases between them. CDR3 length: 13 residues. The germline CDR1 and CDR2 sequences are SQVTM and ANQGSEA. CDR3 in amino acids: CSSGWSLQETQYF. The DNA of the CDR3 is TGCAGCTCTGGGTGGAGCCTCCAAGAGACCCAGTACTTC.

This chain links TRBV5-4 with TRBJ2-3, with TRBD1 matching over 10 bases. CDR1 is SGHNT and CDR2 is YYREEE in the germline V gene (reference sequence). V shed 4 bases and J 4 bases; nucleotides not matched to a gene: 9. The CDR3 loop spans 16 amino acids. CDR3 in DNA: TGTGCCAGCAGCCCCCGGACAGGGGGTTTCGCAGATACGCAGTATTTT. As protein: CASSPRTGGFADTQYF.

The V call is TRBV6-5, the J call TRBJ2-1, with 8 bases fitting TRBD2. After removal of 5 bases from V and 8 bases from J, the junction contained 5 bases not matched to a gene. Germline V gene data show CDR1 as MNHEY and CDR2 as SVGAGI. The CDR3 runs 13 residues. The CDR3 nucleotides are TGTGCCAGCAGTCCCAGACTAGCGTATGAGCAGTTCTTC. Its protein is CASSPRLAYEQFF.

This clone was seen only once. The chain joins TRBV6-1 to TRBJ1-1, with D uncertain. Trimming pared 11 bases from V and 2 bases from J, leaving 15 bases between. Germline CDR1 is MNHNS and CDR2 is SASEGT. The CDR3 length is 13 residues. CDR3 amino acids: CAGRGWENTEAFF. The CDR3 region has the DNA TGTGCCGGCCGGGGTTGGGAAAACACTGAAGCTTTCTTT.

Written as DNA, the CDR3 is TGTGCCAGCAGCTTAGGCGGACTAGCGGGAGTGAAAACGCAGTATTTT. It yields the protein CASSLGGLAGVKTQYF. The chain is built from TRBV7-6 and TRBJ2-3; 13 bases are a match to TRBD2. The V and J ends lost 1 base and 9 bases, in that order; junction bases with no gene match: 7. This CDR3 comprises 16 residues. The germline V gene has CDR1 SGHVS and CDR2 FNYEAQ.

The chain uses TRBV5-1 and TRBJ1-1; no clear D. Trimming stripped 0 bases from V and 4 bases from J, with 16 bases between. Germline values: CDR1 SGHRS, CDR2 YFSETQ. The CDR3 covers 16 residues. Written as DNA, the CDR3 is TGCGCCAGCAGCTTGGCGGAGGCGCTTTTAGGCACTGAAGCTTTCTTT. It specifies CASSLAEALLGTEAFF. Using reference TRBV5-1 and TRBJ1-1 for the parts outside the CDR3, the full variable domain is KAGVTQTPRYLIKTRGQQVTLSCSPISGHRSVSWYQQTPGQGLQFLFEYFSETQRNKGNFPGRFSGRQFSNSRSEMNVSTLELGDSALYLCASSLAEALLGTEAFFGQGTRLTVV.

Here the CDR3 DNA reads TGTGCCAGCAGGCCACTAGCGGGAACAGATACGCAGTATTTT. Translating gives CASRPLAGTDTQYF. This chain links TRBV27 with TRBJ2-3; 10 bases line up with TRBD2. This CDR3 is built from 14 residues. The V gene end was trimmed by 6 bases and the J gene end by 3 bases; junction bases not matched to a gene: 3. In germline, CDR1 is MNHEY, CDR2 SMNVEV (reference sequence).

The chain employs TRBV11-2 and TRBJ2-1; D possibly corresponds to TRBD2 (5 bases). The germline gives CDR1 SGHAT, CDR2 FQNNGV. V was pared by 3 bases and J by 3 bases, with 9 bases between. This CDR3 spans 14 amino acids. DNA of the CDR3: TGTGCCAGCAGCTTTGCGGGTCTCTACAATGAGCAGTTCTTC. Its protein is CASSFAGLYNEQFF.

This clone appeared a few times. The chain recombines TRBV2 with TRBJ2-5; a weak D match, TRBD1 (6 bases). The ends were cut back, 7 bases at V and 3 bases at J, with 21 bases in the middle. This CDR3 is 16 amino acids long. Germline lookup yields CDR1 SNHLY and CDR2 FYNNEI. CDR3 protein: CASTPLVGPGEETQYF. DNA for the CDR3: TGTGCCAGCACCCCCCTTGTGGGGCCAGGGGAAGAGACCCAGTACTTC.

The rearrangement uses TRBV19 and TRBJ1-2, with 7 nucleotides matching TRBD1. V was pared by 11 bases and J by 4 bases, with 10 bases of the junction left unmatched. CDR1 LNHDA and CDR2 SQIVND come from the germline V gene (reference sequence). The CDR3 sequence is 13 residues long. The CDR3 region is CAVYRGRGYGYTF. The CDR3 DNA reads TGTGCCGTTTACAGGGGAAGAGGCTATGGCTACACCTTC. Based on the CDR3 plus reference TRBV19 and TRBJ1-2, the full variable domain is DGGITQSPKYLFRKEGQNVTLSCEQNLNHDAMYWYRQDPGQGLRLIYYSQIVNDFQKGDIAEGYSVSREKKESFPLTVTSAQKNPTAFYLCAVYRGRGYGYTFGSGTRLTVV.

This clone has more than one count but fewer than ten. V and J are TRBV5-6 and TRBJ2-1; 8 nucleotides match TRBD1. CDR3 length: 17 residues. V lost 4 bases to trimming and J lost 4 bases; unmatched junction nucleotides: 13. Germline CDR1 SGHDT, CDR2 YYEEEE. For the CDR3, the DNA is TGTGCCAGCAGCGCCACGGGGAGACAGGGGAATTACAATGAGCAGTTCTTC. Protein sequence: CASSATGRQGNYNEQFF.

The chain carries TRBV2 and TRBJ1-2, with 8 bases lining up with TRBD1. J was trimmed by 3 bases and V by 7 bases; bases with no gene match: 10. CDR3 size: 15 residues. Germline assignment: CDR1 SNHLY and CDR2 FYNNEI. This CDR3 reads CASKTGTGVDYGYTF. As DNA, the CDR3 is TGTGCCAGCAAAACCGGGACAGGAGTTGACTATGGCTACACCTTC. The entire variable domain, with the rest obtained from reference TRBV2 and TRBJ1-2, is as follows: EPEVTQTPSHQVTQMGQEVILRCVPISNHLYFYWYRQILGQKVEFLVSFYNNEISEKSEIFDDQFSVERPDGSNFTLKIRSTKLEDSAMYFCASKTGTGVDYGYTFGSGTRLTVV.

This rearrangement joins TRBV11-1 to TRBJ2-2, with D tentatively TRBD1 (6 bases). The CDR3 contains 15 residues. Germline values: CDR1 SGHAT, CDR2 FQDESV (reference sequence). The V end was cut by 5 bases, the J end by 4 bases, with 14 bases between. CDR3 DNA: TGTGCCAGCAGCCAGGGGCAAGGGGTCACCGGGGAGCTGTTTTTT. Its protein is CASSQGQGVTGELFF.

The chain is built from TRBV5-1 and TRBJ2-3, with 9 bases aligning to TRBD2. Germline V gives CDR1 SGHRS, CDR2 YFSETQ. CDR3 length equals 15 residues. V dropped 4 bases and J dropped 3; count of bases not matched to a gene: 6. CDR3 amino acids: CASSPWSGGTDTQYF. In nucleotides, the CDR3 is TGCGCCAGCAGCCCATGGAGCGGGGGGACAGATACGCAGTATTTT.

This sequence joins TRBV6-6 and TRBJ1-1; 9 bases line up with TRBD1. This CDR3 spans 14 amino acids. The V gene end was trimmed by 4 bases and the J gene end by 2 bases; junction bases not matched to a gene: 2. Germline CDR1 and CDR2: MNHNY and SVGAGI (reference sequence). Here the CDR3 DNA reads TGTGCCAGCAGTTTAACAGGGGGCAACACTGAAGCTTTCTTT. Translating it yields CASSLTGGNTEAFF.

CDR3 DNA sequence: TGTGCCAGTAGAGGTCTAGCGGGGGTAGAAGAGACCCAGTACTTC. This codes for CASRGLAGVEETQYF. The chain is built from TRBV19 and TRBJ2-5, with TRBD2 matching 10 bases. This CDR3 region has 15 residues. Germline V gives CDR1 LNHDA, CDR2 SQIVND (reference sequence). V shed 6 bases and J 3 bases; nucleotides not matched to a gene: 7.

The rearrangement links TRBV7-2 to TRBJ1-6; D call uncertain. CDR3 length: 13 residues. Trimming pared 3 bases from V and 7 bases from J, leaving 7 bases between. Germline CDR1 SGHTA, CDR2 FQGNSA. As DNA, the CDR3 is TGTGCCAGCAGCTTTCACGGGAATTCACCCCTCCACTTT. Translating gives CASSFHGNSPLHF.

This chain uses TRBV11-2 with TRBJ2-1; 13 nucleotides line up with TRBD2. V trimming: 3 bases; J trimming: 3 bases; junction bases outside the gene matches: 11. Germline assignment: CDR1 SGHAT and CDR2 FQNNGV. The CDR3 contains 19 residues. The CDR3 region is CASSFTSGRAVLIYNEQFF. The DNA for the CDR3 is TGTGCCAGCAGCTTTACTAGCGGGAGGGCCGTATTAATCTACAATGAGCAGTTCTTC.

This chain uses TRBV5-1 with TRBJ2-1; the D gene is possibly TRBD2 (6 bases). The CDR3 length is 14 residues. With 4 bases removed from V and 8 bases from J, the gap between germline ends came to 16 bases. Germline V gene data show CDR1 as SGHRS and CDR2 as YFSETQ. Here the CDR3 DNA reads TGCGCCAGCAGCGCCCTGACTAGTAACGATGAGCAGTTCTTC. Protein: CASSALTSNDEQFF.

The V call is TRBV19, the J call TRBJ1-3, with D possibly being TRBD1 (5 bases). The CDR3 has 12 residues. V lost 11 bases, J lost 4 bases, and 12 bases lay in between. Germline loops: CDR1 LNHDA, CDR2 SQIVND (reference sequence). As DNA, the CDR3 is TGTGCCCCAGGGCAGACAGGAAACACCATATATTTT. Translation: CAPGQTGNTIYF.

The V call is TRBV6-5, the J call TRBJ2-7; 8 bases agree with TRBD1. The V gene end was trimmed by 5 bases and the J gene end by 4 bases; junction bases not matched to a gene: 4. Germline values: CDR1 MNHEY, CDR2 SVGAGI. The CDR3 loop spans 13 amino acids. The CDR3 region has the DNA TGTGCCAGCAGTGCGTACAGGGGGTACGAGCAGTACTTC. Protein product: CASSAYRGYEQYF.

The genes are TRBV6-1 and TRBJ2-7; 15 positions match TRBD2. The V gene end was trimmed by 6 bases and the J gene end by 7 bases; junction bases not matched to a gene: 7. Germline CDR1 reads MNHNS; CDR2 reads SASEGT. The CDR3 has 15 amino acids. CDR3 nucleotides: TGTGCCAGCAGAAGTAGGGGACTAGCGGGAGGTGAGCAGTACTTC. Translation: CASRSRGLAGGEQYF.

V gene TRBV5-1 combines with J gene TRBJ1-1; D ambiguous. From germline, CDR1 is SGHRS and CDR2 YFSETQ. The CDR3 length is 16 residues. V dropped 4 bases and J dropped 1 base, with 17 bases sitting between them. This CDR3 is CASSLNYQASNTEAFF. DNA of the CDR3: TGCGCCAGCAGCCTTAACTACCAAGCCTCGAACACTGAAGCTTTCTTT.

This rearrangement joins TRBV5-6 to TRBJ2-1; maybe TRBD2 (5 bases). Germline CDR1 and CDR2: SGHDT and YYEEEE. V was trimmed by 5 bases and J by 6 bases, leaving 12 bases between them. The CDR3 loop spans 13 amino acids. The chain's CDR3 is CASRAGKSNEQFF. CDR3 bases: TGTGCCAGCAGGGCCGGGAAGAGCAATGAGCAGTTCTTC.

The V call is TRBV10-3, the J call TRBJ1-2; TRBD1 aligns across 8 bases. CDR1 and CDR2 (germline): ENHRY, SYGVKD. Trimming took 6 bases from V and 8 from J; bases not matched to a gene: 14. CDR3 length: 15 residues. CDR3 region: CAIRAGDRGWGGYTF. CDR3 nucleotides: TGTGCCATCAGAGCCGGTGACAGGGGATGGGGCGGCTACACCTTC.

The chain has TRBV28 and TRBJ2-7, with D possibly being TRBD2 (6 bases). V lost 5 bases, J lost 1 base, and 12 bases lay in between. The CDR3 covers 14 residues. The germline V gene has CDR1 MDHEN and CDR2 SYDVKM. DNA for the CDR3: TGTGCCAGCAGTATCTTAGCGGCTTCCTACGAGCAGTACTTC. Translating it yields CASSILAASYEQYF. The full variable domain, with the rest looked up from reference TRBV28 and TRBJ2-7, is DVKVTQSSRYLVKRTGEKVFLECVQDMDHENMFWYRQDPGLGLRLIYFSYDVKMKEKGDIPEGYSVSREKKERFSLILESASTNQTSMYLCASSILAASYEQYFGPGTRLTVT.